One sample yielded the 10 T cell receptor beta chains listed below, sequenced in a study of neurological immune-mediated disorders. TCRdb called the 5' RACE reads again in MiXCR, with one record for every CDR3 protein. Of about 29,000 distinct CDR3 sequences in the sample, 9% to 13% were seen once. The sequenced sample was PBMCs. Source of these receptors: a woman aged 55 to 70 in good health.

This clonotype was observed at least ten times. J is TRBJ2-1 and V is TRBV4-3; weak D call: TRBD2 (7 bases). This CDR3 has 18 amino acids. Per germline, CDR1 LGHNA and CDR2 YSLEER. V dropped 0 bases and J dropped 5 bases, with 20 bases sitting between them. The DNA of the CDR3 is TGCGCCAGCAGCCAAGAATGGTATTTAGGGGGGGGAGACAATGAGCAGTTCTTC. Protein product: CASSQEWYLGGGDNEQFF.

Concerning this clonotype itself: Germline is not matched at one junction end, which may reflect a read error. The V gene is TRBV20-1, the J gene TRBJ1-2; D gene uncertain. The germline gives CDR1 DFQATT, CDR2 SNEGSKA (reference sequence). This CDR3 spans 14 amino acids. The CDR3 loop reads CSASLVHGDYGYTF. CDR3 DNA: TGTAGTGCTAGCTTGGTCCATGGGGACTATGGCTACACCTTC.

At least ten counts were recorded for this clonotype. The V call is TRBV12-3 or TRBV12-4, the J call TRBJ2-6, with 10 bases lining up with TRBD1. The CDR3 covers 19 residues. V was clipped by 6 bases and J by 2 bases; unmatched bases: 13. The CDR3 DNA follows: TGTGCCAGCAGACTCTATTTCCGGGACAGGGGTCCTGGGGCCAACGTCCTGACTTTC. Amino acids: CASRLYFRDRGPGANVLTF.

Ten or more counts support this clonotype. The chain links TRBV20-1 to TRBJ2-6, with 11 bases matching TRBD1. The germline V gene has CDR1 DFQATT and CDR2 SNEGSKA (reference sequence). The CDR3 loop spans 17 amino acids. V was pared by 5 bases and J by 1 base, with 7 bases of the junction left unmatched. CDR3 amino acids: CSASTGTGGSGANVLTF. The CDR3 region has the DNA TGCAGTGCTTCCACGGGGACAGGGGGATCTGGGGCCAACGTCCTGACTTTC.

This clonotype was recorded many times. The V and J genes are TRBV6-5 and TRBJ1-4; possible D gene TRBD1, 5 bases. CDR3 length equals 14 residues. V shed 0 bases and J shed 8 bases, with 10 bases lying between them. Germline CDR1 and CDR2: MNHEY and SVGAGI. The CDR3 sequence: CASSYSGAREKLFF. CDR3 in DNA: TGTGCCAGCAGTTACTCAGGGGCCCGGGAAAAACTGTTTTTT.

The table lists this clonotype with a few counts. The chain combines TRBV20-1 with TRBJ2-7, with unresolved D. Germline V gives CDR1 DFQATT, CDR2 SNEGSKA (reference sequence). The CDR3 totals 11 residues. V gave up 5 bases and J gave up 2 bases, with 7 bases separating them. The chain's CDR3 is CSASPTYEQYF. DNA for the CDR3: TGCAGTGCTTCCCCAACCTACGAGCAGTACTTC.

The rearrangement links TRBV12-3 or TRBV12-4 to TRBJ1-5; the D is unclear. V was trimmed by 5 bases and J by 4 bases, leaving 6 bases between them. The CDR3 runs to 12 residues. The CDR3 DNA reads as TGTGCCAGCAGTCTGATAAATCAGCCCCAGCATTTT. Translation: CASSLINQPQHF.

This clonotype was counted many times. This sequence joins TRBV3-1 and TRBJ2-6; weak D call: TRBD1 (6 bases). Germline-derived CDR1 and CDR2 are LGHDT and YNNKEL (reference sequence). The CDR3 is 17 amino acids. Between the trimmed V and J ends, which lost 4 bases and 0 bases, there was a span of 13 bases. CDR3 residues: CASSPRTAHSGANVLTF. Here the CDR3 DNA reads TGTGCCAGCAGCCCCCGGACAGCTCACTCTGGGGCCAACGTCCTGACTTTC. Complete variable domain (other parts from reference TRBV3-1 and TRBJ2-6): DTAVSQTPKYLVTQMGNDKSIKCEQNLGHDTMYWYKQDSKKFLKIMFSYNNKELIINETVPNRFSPKSPDKAHLNLHINSLELGDSAVYFCASSPRTAHSGANVLTFGAGSRLTVL.

This clonotype occurred many times. The chain has TRBV5-1 and TRBJ2-1, with 9 bases matching TRBD1. The CDR3 covers 15 residues. Unmatched junction bases numbered 5, after V lost 5 bases and J lost 2 bases. Germline CDR1 SGHRS, CDR2 YFSETQ. CDR3 in amino acids: CASRRGQGAYNEQFF. The CDR3 DNA reads TGCGCCAGCAGGAGGGGACAGGGAGCCTACAATGAGCAGTTCTTC.

This clonotype has at least ten counts. The rearrangement links TRBV5-6 to TRBJ1-4; D gene uncertain. The CDR3 sequence is 17 residues long. Between the trimmed V and J ends, which lost 0 bases and 5 bases, there was a span of 17 bases. Germline V gene lookup returns CDR1 SGHDT and CDR2 YYEEEE. The CDR3 protein is CASSLEGSWAQNEKLFF. The CDR3 region has the DNA TGTGCCAGCAGCTTGGAGGGAAGTTGGGCCCAGAATGAAAAACTGTTTTTT.